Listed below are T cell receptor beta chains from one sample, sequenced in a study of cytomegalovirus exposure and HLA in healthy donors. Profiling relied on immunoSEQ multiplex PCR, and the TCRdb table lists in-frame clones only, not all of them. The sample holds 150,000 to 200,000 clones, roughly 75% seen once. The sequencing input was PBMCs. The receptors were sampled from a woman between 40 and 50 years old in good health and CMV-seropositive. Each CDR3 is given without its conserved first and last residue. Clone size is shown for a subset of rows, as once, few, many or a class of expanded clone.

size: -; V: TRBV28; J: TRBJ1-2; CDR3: ASGDRGHGYGYT
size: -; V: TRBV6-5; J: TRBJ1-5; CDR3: ASRKRGLGNQPQH
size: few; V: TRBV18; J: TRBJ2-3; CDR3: ASSPADAGLAGTDTQY
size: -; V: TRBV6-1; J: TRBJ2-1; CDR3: ASTPRVQSYNEQF
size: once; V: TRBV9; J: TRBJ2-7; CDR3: ASSVGLGDGLTYEQY
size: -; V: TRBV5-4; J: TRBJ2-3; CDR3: ASSSSVQADTQY
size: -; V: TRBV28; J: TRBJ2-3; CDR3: ASTTKRATDTQY
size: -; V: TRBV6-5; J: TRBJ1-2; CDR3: ASSADRGLSGYT
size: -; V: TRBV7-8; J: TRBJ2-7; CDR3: ASSQWTSGNYEQY
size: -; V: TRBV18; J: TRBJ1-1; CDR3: ASSPGQGFNEAF
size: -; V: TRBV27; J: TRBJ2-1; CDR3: ASSTTFSGRAYNEQF
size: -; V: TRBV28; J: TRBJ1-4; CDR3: ASSFGGENNEKLF
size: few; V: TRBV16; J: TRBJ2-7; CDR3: ASSQSPGYEQY
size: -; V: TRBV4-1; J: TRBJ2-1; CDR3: ASSQLGSGMQEQF
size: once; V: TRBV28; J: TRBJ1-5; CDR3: ASSPSVQGNQPQH
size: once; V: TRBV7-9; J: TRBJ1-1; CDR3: ASSLDPGGGLAPEAF
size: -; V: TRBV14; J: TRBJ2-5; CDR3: ASSQLVRGGETQY
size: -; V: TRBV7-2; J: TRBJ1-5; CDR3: ASSLGGGGDQPQH
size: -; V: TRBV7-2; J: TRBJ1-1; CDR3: ASSLVRGREGAEAF
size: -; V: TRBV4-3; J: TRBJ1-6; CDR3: ASSQDLGQGNSPLH
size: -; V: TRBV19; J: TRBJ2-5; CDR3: ASSSGTSRTALETQY
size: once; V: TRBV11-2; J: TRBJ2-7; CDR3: ASSPTSGVAYEQY
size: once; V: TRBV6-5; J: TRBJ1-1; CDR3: ASSWGSGAGTEAF
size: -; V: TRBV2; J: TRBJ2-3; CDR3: ASSEGGLAGTDTQY